Each of the 13 T cell receptor beta chains below was sequenced from the same sample in a study of Tregs in tolerant kidney transplant recipients. No antigens are known for them. FACS sorting followed a roughly six-day coculture of CFSE-labeled recipient PBMCs with irradiated graft donor PBMCs. The repertoire was sequenced with immunoSEQ multiplex PCR; TCRdb's copy has only in-frame clones and lacks some. The repertoire holds approximately 15,000 clones, with roughly 50% as singletons. The material was CD4+ T cells from blood cultured with allogeneic cells, obtained before the transplant. Source of these receptors: a human patient who received a combined kidney and bone marrow transplant.

The chain joins TRBV29-1 to TRBJ1-2, with D unclear. The CDR3 totals 14 residues. Looked up from germline, CDR1 is SQVTM and CDR2 is ANQGSEA. Trimming removed 0 bases from V and 1 base from J, with 9 bases in between. The CDR3 sequence is CSVEDRGGNYGYTF. The CDR3 DNA is TGCAGCGTTGAAGATAGAGGCGGTAACTATGGCTACACCTTC.

The rearrangement uses TRBV30 and TRBJ2-2; tentative D call: TRBD2 (5 bases). CDR1 and CDR2 (germline): GTSNPN, SVGIG (reference sequence). CDR3 length equals 13 residues. The V end was cut by 4 bases, the J end by 1 base, with 7 bases between. CDR3 coding DNA: TGTGCCTGGACGAGGGAGAACACCGGGGAGCTGTTTTTT. It is translated as CAWTRENTGELFF.

J is TRBJ2-7 and V is TRBV28; 10 nucleotides line up with TRBD2. Germline values: CDR1 MDHEN, CDR2 SYDVKM. The CDR3 runs 17 residues. V shed 3 bases, J shed 3 bases, and the junction held 11 bases outside the gene matches. CDR3 in amino acids: CASSLTPGTSEHYEQYF. Written as DNA, the CDR3 is TGTGCCAGCAGTTTGACCCCCGGGACTAGCGAACACTACGAGCAGTACTTC.

This clone was recorded a few times. The chain links TRBV6-5 to TRBJ2-7, with D unclear. Germline V gene data show CDR1 as MNHEY and CDR2 as SVGAGI. This CDR3 has 9 residues. The V end was cut by 5 bases, the J end by 6 bases, with 2 bases between. CDR3 in DNA: TGTGCCAGCAGTCGCGAGCAGTACTTC. This sequence encodes CASSREQYF.

The chain carries TRBV6-5 and TRBJ2-3, with a tentative D call TRBD1 (5 bases). V dropped 2 bases and J dropped 0 bases, with 9 bases sitting between them. The length of the CDR3 is 15 residues. CDR1 is MNHEY, CDR2 SVGAGI, per germline. For the CDR3, the DNA is TGTGCCAGCAGTTACGGGTGGGGCAGCACAGATACGCAGTATTTT. It yields the protein CASSYGWGSTDTQYF.

The J gene is TRBJ1-5, the V gene TRBV6-1, with 9 bases lining up with TRBD1. This CDR3 has 18 amino acids. J gave up 0 bases and V 0 bases, and 6 bases lay outside the gene matches. Germline CDR1 is MNHNS and CDR2 is SASEGT. CDR3 amino acids: CASSEAGTGLYSNQPQHF. CDR3 nucleotides: TGTGCCAGCAGTGAAGCCGGGACAGGGCTTTATAGCAATCAGCCCCAGCATTTT.

In its sample, this clone ranks as medium-sized. The chain carries TRBV5-5 and TRBJ1-5; D is perhaps TRBD1 (5 bases). CDR1 is SGHKS and CDR2 is YYEKEE in the germline V gene (reference sequence). V was shortened by 0 bases and J by 6 bases, with 7 bases between the two germline ends. The CDR3 length is 13 residues. CDR3 sequence reads: CASSLVGAQPQHF. The CDR3 DNA follows: TGTGCCAGCAGCTTGGTAGGGGCTCAGCCCCAGCATTTT.

The chain is built from TRBV28 and TRBJ1-2, with D tentatively TRBD1 (5 bases). This CDR3 is 16 amino acids long. Per the germline V gene, CDR1 is MDHEN and CDR2 is SYDVKM. V was pared by 2 bases and J by 4 bases, with 17 bases between. The CDR3 protein is CASSLIPGGLSYGYTF. The CDR3 bases are TGTGCCAGCAGTTTAATCCCGGGGGGTCTTAGCTATGGCTACACCTTC.

Judged by abundance, this clone is medium-sized. The V and J genes are TRBV4-2 and TRBJ2-3, with 7 bases that match TRBD2. The CDR3 runs to 17 residues. Trimming removed 4 bases from V and 2 bases from J; junction bases left unmatched: 12. Per germline, CDR1 LGHNA and CDR2 YNFKEQ. The CDR3 here is CASSRKIAGLPTDTQYF. The CDR3 bases are TGTGCCAGCAGCCGGAAGATAGCGGGCCTCCCCACAGATACGCAGTATTTT.

V gene TRBV11-2 combines with J gene TRBJ1-2; D ambiguous. The CDR3 totals 14 residues. CDR1 and CDR2 from the germline V gene are SGHAT and FQNNGV. V was cut by 3 bases and J by 8 bases, with 16 bases left in between. The CDR3, as DNA: TGTGCCAGCAGCTTGAGTGGAGGGTTTGAAGGCTACACCTTC. This translates into CASSLSGGFEGYTF.

The rearrangement links TRBV18 to TRBJ1-1, with D perhaps matching TRBD1 (6 bases). Germline values: CDR1 KGHSH, CDR2 LQKENI. There are 16 residues in the CDR3. V lost 3 bases and J 0 bases, leaving 14 bases between the germline ends. The CDR3 nucleotides are TGTGCCAGCTCACCTAGGTATGGACAGCTGAACACTGAAGCTTTCTTT. This codes for CASSPRYGQLNTEAFF. The whole variable domain, filled in from reference TRBV18 and TRBJ1-1, reads NAGVMQNPRHLVRRRGQEARLRCSPMKGHSHVYWYRQLPEEGLKFMVYLQKENIIDESGMPKERFSAEFPKEGPSILRIQQVVRGDSAAYFCASSPRYGQLNTEAFFGQGTRLTVV.

This clone was picked up a small number of times. The rearrangement uses TRBV28 and TRBJ1-2; D possibly corresponds to TRBD1 (5 bases). Germline V CDR1 and CDR2: MDHEN, SYDVKM. The V end was cut by 3 bases, the J end by 3 bases, with 11 bases between. This CDR3 has 14 amino acids. The CDR3, as DNA: TGTGCCAGCAGTTTTGGAGGGGTCTACTATGGCTACACCTTC. Its translation: CASSFGGVYYGYTF.

With respect to this clone: The junction departs from germline at one end; a sequencing error may be responsible. Other nucleotide sequences in the sample specify the same CDR3. The V gene is TRBV6-5, the J gene TRBJ1-6; perhaps TRBD1 as D (6 bases). This CDR3 is built from 15 residues. In germline, CDR1 is MNHEY, CDR2 SVGAGI. The CDR3 reads CASRINRVENSPLHF. The DNA for the CDR3 is TGTGCCAGCAGAATCAACAGGGTTGAGAATTCCCCCCTCCACTTT.